These 8 T cell receptor beta chains originate from one sample sequenced in a study of blood T cell repertoires in COVID-19. This table comes from immunoSEQ multiplex PCR, and its TCRdb copy is limited to in-frame clones, with some not included. There are around 330,000 clones in the sample; more than 90% occur only once, and 2% to 3% lies in the top ten. The specimen was PBMCs or T cells enriched from blood (not recorded which). The receptors here all came from a man in his 60s who had recovered from COVID-19.

J is TRBJ2-2 and V is TRBV11-2; 11 bases are a match to TRBD2. The CDR3 contains 16 residues. Germline V lookup: CDR1 SGHAT, CDR2 FQNNGV. J gave up 4 bases and V 5 bases, and 6 bases lay outside the gene matches. CDR3 sequence: CASSLLAGEVTGELFF. The DNA for the CDR3 is TGTGCCAGCAGCCTACTAGCGGGAGAGGTCACCGGGGAGCTGTTTTTT.

The rearrangement uses TRBV3-1 (or the pseudogene TRBV3-2) and TRBJ2-2; 10 bases align to TRBD2. V lost 6 bases, J lost 4 bases, and 5 bases stayed unmatched. The germline V gene has CDR1 LGHDT and CDR2 YNNKEL (reference sequence). The CDR3 totals 15 residues. The CDR3 sequence: CASRGSGGITGELFF. CDR3 DNA sequence: TGTGCCAGCAGAGGTAGCGGGGGGATCACCGGGGAGCTGTTTTTT.

J is TRBJ2-5 and V is TRBV3-1 (or the pseudogene TRBV3-2); weak D call: TRBD1 (5 bases). CDR1 is LGHDT and CDR2 is YNNKEL in the germline V gene (reference sequence). The V end was cut by 1 base, the J end by 5 bases, with 23 bases between. The CDR3 is 18 residues long. The CDR3 DNA sequence: TGTGCCAGCAGCCAAGGGATTGGGCAGGGAAGGGTCGGGGAGACCCAGTACTTC. This sequence encodes CASSQGIGQGRVGETQYF.

The chain carries TRBV6-1 and TRBJ2-5, with D maybe TRBD2 (6 bases). Trimming left V 3 bases short and J 2 bases short, with 10 bases between. The CDR3 contains 14 residues. CDR1 is MNHNS and CDR2 is SASEGT in the germline V gene. The CDR3 region is CASSEGREQETQYF. CDR3 in DNA: TGTGCCAGCAGTGAGGGACGGGAGCAAGAGACCCAGTACTTC.

The genes are TRBV3-1 (or the pseudogene TRBV3-2) and TRBJ2-7; weak D call: TRBD1 (6 bases). The CDR3 runs 14 residues. From germline, CDR1 is LGHDT and CDR2 YNNKEL (reference sequence). Trimming took 2 bases from V and 4 from J, leaving 12 bases between them. Written as DNA, the CDR3 is TGTGCCAGCAGCCAACCGGGACACATATACGAGCAGTACTTC. This encodes CASSQPGHIYEQYF.

This clone was recorded a few times. The same CDR3 arises from other DNA sequences in this sample as well. The rearrangement links TRBV19 to TRBJ1-3; D unclear. The CDR3 runs to 13 residues. V lost 3 bases, J lost 0 bases, and 3 bases lay in between. The germline V gene has CDR1 LNHDA and CDR2 SQIVND (reference sequence). CDR3 sequence (DNA): TGTGCCAGTAGTATCAACTCTGGAAACACCATATATTTT. Its translation: CASSINSGNTIYF.

The chain recombines TRBV11-3 with TRBJ2-2; D gene unclear. Deletions cut 5 bases from V and 1 base from J, with 8 bases between. This CDR3 comprises 14 residues. Germline lookup yields CDR1 SGHNT and CDR2 YENEEA. CDR3 amino acids: CASSPRQNTGELFF. In nucleotides, the CDR3 is TGTGCCAGCAGCCCGAGACAGAACACCGGGGAGCTGTTTTTT.

This clone was observed once. This chain connects TRBV19 to TRBJ2-7, with TRBD1 identical over 10 bases. The junction had 7 bases not matched to a gene; V was cut back by 6 bases and J by 5 bases. The CDR3 has 14 amino acids. Per the germline V gene, CDR1 is LNHDA and CDR2 is SQIVND (reference sequence). The CDR3 loop is CASRETGGGNEQYF. The CDR3 DNA reads as TGTGCCAGTAGGGAGACAGGGGGCGGGAACGAGCAGTACTTC. Full variable domain (rest looked up from reference TRBV19 and TRBJ2-7): DGGITQSPKYLFRKEGQNVTLSCEQNLNHDAMYWYRQDPGQGLRLIYYSQIVNDFQKGDIAEGYSVSREKKESFPLTVTSAQKNPTAFYLCASRETGGGNEQYFGPGTRLTVT.